These 14 T cell receptor beta chains were all obtained from the same sample, sequenced in a study of T cells in localized non-small cell lung cancer. Some clones are missing from TCRdb's copy, which holds only in-frame ones; the method was immunoSEQ multiplex PCR. The sample shows roughly 30,000 clones, roughly 89% of them seen only once. Here the sequenced sample was peripheral blood, taken before any cancer treatment. The receptor source for this set is a female donor older than 55 with stage I lung adenocarcinoma.

V is TRBV2 and J is TRBJ1-1; 8 positions match TRBD1. Unmatched junction bases numbered 5, after V lost 10 bases and J lost 1 base. This CDR3 is built from 13 residues. The germline V gene encodes CDR1 SNHLY and CDR2 FYNNEI. This chain's CDR3 is CATSGQENTEAFF. The CDR3 DNA sequence: TGTGCCACCTCGGGACAGGAGAACACTGAAGCTTTCTTT.

J is TRBJ1-2 and V is TRBV28; a possible D gene is TRBD1 (5 bases). Trimming shortened V by 10 bases and J by 7 bases, and 25 bases separated the two germline ends. This CDR3 comprises 15 residues. Germline CDR1 MDHEN, CDR2 SYDVKM. CDR3 residues: CATDDSRVLSSGYTF. Here the CDR3 DNA reads TGTGCCACAGACGACTCCAGGGTCTTGTCAAGTGGCTACACCTTC.

This clone appeared a single time. The CDR3 loop is CASSVVGQGATDTQYF. CDR3 DNA: TGTGCCAGCAGCGTAGTGGGACAGGGGGCGACAGATACGCAGTATTTT. V usage is TRBV9 and J usage is TRBJ2-3; 12 nucleotides match TRBD1. Germline V CDR1 and CDR2: SGDLS, YYNGEE. This CDR3 has 16 residues. Losses at the gene ends were 0 bases for V and 3 bases for J; bases not matched to a gene: 2.

The chain couples TRBV10-3 to TRBJ1-2; 11 bases align to TRBD1. CDR1 is ENHRY and CDR2 is SYGVKD in the germline V gene. The CDR3 spans 17 residues. V shed 3 bases, J shed 8 bases, and the junction held 14 bases outside the gene matches. CDR3 nucleotide sequence: TGTGCCATCAGTGACACCGGGACAGGGGGAAGGTTGGGAGGCTACACCTTC. Translating gives CAISDTGTGGRLGGYTF.

This chain connects TRBV27 to TRBJ1-1; 8 bases are a match to TRBD1. This CDR3 spans 18 amino acids. Trimming cost V 5 bases and J 0 bases; bases outside gene matches: 14. Germline-derived CDR1 and CDR2 are MNHEY and SMNVEV (reference sequence). In DNA, the CDR3 is TGTGCCAGCAGTCCAGGACAGGGCCAGCTTCTGATGAACACTGAAGCTTTCTTT. Its translation: CASSPGQGQLLMNTEAFF.

This chain links TRBV15 with TRBJ2-2; D may be TRBD2 (6 bases). The germline V gene has CDR1 LNHNV and CDR2 YYDKDF (reference sequence). Trimming stripped 4 bases from V and 6 bases from J, with 15 bases between. This CDR3 region has 15 residues. The CDR3 here is CATSILVGGAGELFF. DNA for the CDR3: TGTGCCACCAGCATACTAGTCGGAGGGGCCGGGGAGCTGTTTTTT.

This chain joins TRBV10-3 and TRBJ1-4; unclear D gene. V lost 3 bases and J 0 bases, leaving 11 bases between the germline ends. This CDR3 spans 16 amino acids. From germline, CDR1 is ENHRY and CDR2 SYGVKD. CDR3: CAISEGSIATNEKLFF. In DNA form, the CDR3 reads TGTGCCATCAGTGAAGGGAGTATTGCAACTAATGAAAAACTGTTTTTT.

The genes are TRBV5-4 and TRBJ1-1, with D possibly being TRBD1 (5 bases). V was trimmed by 1 base and J by 1 base, leaving 11 bases between them. Looked up from germline, CDR1 is SGHNT and CDR2 is YYREEE (reference sequence). The CDR3 is 15 residues long. In DNA form, the CDR3 reads TGTGCCAGCAGCTTGAGACGGGGCCAGAACACTGAAGCTTTCTTT. This encodes CASSLRRGQNTEAFF.

The chain is built from TRBV10-1 and TRBJ1-2; D uncertain. Trimming cost V 2 bases and J 3 bases, with 7 bases left between them. Germline CDR1 is WNHNN and CDR2 is SYGVQD (reference sequence). The CDR3 contains 13 residues. The CDR3 protein is CASSEGEDYGYTF. In nucleotides, the CDR3 is TGCGCCAGCAGTGAGGGGGAGGACTATGGCTACACCTTC.

The chain recombines TRBV5-8 with TRBJ1-1, with D perhaps TRBD1 (5 bases). Trimming took 2 bases from V and 1 from J, leaving 9 bases between them. The germline CDR1 and CDR2 sequences are SGHTS and YDEGEE. The length of the CDR3 is 14 residues. In nucleotides, the CDR3 is TGTGCCAGCAGCTTATACGGGGGGAACACTGAAGCTTTCTTT. Protein: CASSLYGGNTEAFF.

The chain carries TRBV7-2 and TRBJ2-1; a weak D match, TRBD2 (6 bases). CDR3 length equals 13 residues. V gave up 11 bases and J gave up 5 bases, with 16 bases separating them. Germline V CDR1 and CDR2: SGHTA, FQGNSA. The CDR3 spells CASSPREHNEQFF. Here the CDR3 DNA reads TGTGCCTCCTCTCCCCGGGAGCACAATGAGCAGTTCTTC.

V usage is TRBV2 and J usage is TRBJ1-5; a possible D gene is TRBD1 (6 bases). Germline V gene data show CDR1 as SNHLY and CDR2 as FYNNEI. Trimming left V 3 bases short and J 6 bases short, with 12 bases between. The CDR3 consists of 14 residues. Here the CDR3 reads CASSDRDISQPQHF. In DNA form, the CDR3 reads TGTGCCAGCAGTGACCGGGACATCAGTCAGCCCCAGCATTTT.

The count of this clone is one. The chain employs TRBV11-2 and TRBJ2-7; possibly TRBD1 for D (5 bases). CDR3 length equals 14 residues. With 3 bases removed from V and 2 bases from J, the gap between germline ends came to 11 bases. CDR1 is SGHAT and CDR2 is FQNNGV in the germline V gene. The CDR3: CASSFGLGPYEQYF. CDR3 DNA: TGTGCCAGCAGCTTTGGTTTGGGGCCCTACGAGCAGTACTTC.

The chain joins TRBV14 to TRBJ2-2; 9 nucleotides line up with TRBD1. This CDR3 is built from 14 residues. Germline V lookup: CDR1 SGHDN, CDR2 FVKESK. CDR3 sequence: CATRQGVNTGELFF. As DNA, the CDR3 is TGTGCTACGAGACAGGGGGTGAACACCGGGGAGCTGTTTTTT.